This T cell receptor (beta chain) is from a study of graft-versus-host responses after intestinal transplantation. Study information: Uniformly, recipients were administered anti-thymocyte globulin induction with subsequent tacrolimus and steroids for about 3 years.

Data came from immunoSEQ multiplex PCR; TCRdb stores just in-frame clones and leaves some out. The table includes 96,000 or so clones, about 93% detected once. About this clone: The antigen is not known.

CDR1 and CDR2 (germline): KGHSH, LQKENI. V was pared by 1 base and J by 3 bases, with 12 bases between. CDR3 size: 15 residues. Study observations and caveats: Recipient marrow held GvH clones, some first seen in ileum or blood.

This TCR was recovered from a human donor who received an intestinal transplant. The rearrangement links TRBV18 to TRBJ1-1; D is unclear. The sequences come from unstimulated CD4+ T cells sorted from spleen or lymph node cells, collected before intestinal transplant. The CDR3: CASSPQRVGDTEAFF. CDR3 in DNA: TGTGCCAGCTCACCACAAAGGGTCGGGGACACTGAAGCTTTCTTT.